A selection of T cell receptor beta chains follows, all from one sample in a study of blood T cell repertoires in COVID-19. Measured with immunoSEQ multiplex PCR; TCRdb has only the in-frame clones, and not every one. Of under 60,000 clones listed, roughly four fifths are singletons. Sequencing input: peripheral blood. The receptors come from a man between 35 and 55 years old with acute or convalescent COVID-19. The CDR3 runs from the conserved cysteine through the conserved F or W. D genes are given only for firm matches. Only some rows state a clone size, as once, few, many or a class for expanded clones.

TRBJ1-3,NA,TRBV9,NA,CASSVRGWVDGNTIYF,TGTGCCAGCAGCGTCCGGGGGTGGGTGGACGGAAACACCATATATTTT
TRBJ1-1,NA,TRBV7-2,NA,CASSPQTGNTEAFF,TGTGCCAGCAGCCCTCAGACAGGGAACACTGAAGCTTTCTTT
TRBJ2-3,TRBD1,TRBV10-1,NA,CANPGGSFGPSRTDTQYF,TGCGCCAACCCAGGGGGTTCCTTCGGGCCGAGTCGGACAGATACGCAGTATTTT
TRBJ1-3,TRBD1,TRBV18,NA,CASSPGGQGPGNTIYF,TGTGCCAGCTCACCAGGAGGACAGGGCCCAGGAAACACCATATATTTT
TRBJ2-5,NA,TRBV5-5,NA,CASSLRGANRETQYF,TGTGCCAGCAGCTTGCGCGGGGCGAACCGAGAGACCCAGTACTTC
TRBJ2-7,NA,TRBV28,few,CASSLVRGGALYEQYF,TGTGCCAGCAGTTTAGTTAGAGGGGGAGCGCTCTACGAGCAGTACTTC
TRBJ1-6,NA,TRBV7-6,once,CASSLSGGLSNSPLHF,TGTGCCAGCAGCCTAAGCGGGGGGCTATCGAATTCACCCCTCCACTTT
TRBJ1-5,NA,TRBV30,NA,CAWSVAGNQPQHF,TGTGCCTGGAGTGTGGCAGGGAATCAGCCCCAGCATTTT
TRBJ2-7,TRBD2,TRBV18,NA,CASSPTGGGGYEQYF,TGTGCCAGCTCACCAACCGGGGGGGGCGGTTACGAGCAGTACTTC
TRBJ2-7,NA,TRBV20-1,few,CSAKDSHEQYF,TGCAGTGCTAAGGACAGCCACGAGCAGTACTTC
TRBJ1-2,NA,TRBV27,NA,CASSFVRGGYGYTF,TGTGCCAGCAGTTTTGTCAGGGGCGGCTATGGCTACACCTTC
TRBJ1-3,NA,TRBV29-1,NA,CSALEVLGNTIYF,TGCAGCGCATTAGAGGTGCTTGGAAACACCATATATTTT
TRBJ2-7,NA,TRBV18,NA,CASSPTQGQTDEQYF,TGTGCCAGCTCACCCACCCAAGGACAAACAGACGAGCAGTACTTC
TRBJ1-2,NA,TRBV14,NA,CASSPGGGRTPLYYGYTF,TGTGCCAGCAGCCCGGGGGGCGGCAGGACGCCACTTTACTATGGCTACACCTTC
TRBJ1-1,NA,TRBV29-1,NA,CSVRRLQGFGNTEAFF,TGCAGCGTCCGAAGGCTACAGGGCTTTGGGAACACTGAAGCTTTCTTT
TRBJ1-2,TRBD1,TRBV5-4,NA,CASSLGQGRSGYTF,TGTGCCAGCAGCTTGGGACAGGGGAGATCTGGCTACACCTTC
TRBJ1-4,TRBD1,TRBV4-2,NA,CASSPPGQGASTTNEKLFF,TGTGCCAGCAGCCCCCCGGGACAGGGGGCCTCTACAACTAATGAAAAACTGTTTTTT
TRBJ1-2,NA,TRBV5-1,few,CASSQGMGGYTF,TGCGCCAGCAGTCAGGGGATGGGTGGCTACACCTTC
TRBJ2-4,NA,TRBV2,NA,CASLGQAKNIQYF,TGTGCCAGCCTCGGTCAAGCCAAAAACATTCAGTACTTC
TRBJ1-5,TRBD1,TRBV7-2,NA,CASSLGFQGAQPQHF,TGTGCCAGCAGCTTAGGGTTCCAGGGGGCCCAGCCCCAGCATTTT
TRBJ1-2,NA,TRBV28,NA,CASRTENYGYTF,TGTGCCAGCAGGACGGAGAACTATGGCTACACCTTC
TRBJ2-3,TRBD2,TRBV7-9,NA,CASSVSGSTDTQYF,TGTGCCAGCAGCGTTAGCGGGAGCACAGATACGCAGTATTTT
TRBJ1-5,TRBD1,TRBV19,NA,CASLRDSKYSNQPQHF,TGTGCCAGCCTCCGGGACAGCAAGTATAGCAATCAGCCCCAGCATTTT
TRBJ1-5,TRBD1,TRBV5-1,NA,CASSLQGAGNQPQHF,TGCGCCAGCAGCCTTCAGGGGGCAGGCAATCAGCCCCAGCATTTT
TRBJ1-2,TRBD1,TRBV18,NA,CASSPTPTGTNYGYTF,TGTGCCAGCTCACCGACCCCGACAGGGACTAACTATGGCTACACCTTC
TRBJ1-4,TRBD1,TRBV5-5,NA,CASNSLPGQENEKLFF,TGTGCCAGCAACTCTCTTCCGGGACAGGAGAATGAAAAACTGTTTTTT
TRBJ1-6,NA,TRBV19,once,CASSIKLAGPTDSPLHF,TGTGCCAGTAGTATAAAGTTAGCGGGCCCTACGGACTCACCCCTCCACTTT
TRBJ1-2,NA,TRBV27,NA,CASSSMSGKGIVGYTF,TGTGCCAGCAGTTCCATGAGCGGAAAGGGAATCGTCGGCTACACCTTC
TRBJ1-2,NA,TRBV9,NA,CASSDQGYGYTF,TGTGCCAGCAGCGACCAGGGATATGGCTACACCTTC